One sample yielded the 20 T cell receptor beta chains listed below, sequenced in a study of blood T cell repertoires in COVID-19. The data were produced by immunoSEQ multiplex PCR, yet TCRdb's version contains in-frame clones alone and is incomplete. The sample has some 260,000 clones, around 83% seen once. Specimen: peripheral blood. The receptors were sampled from a man older than 75 with acute or convalescent COVID-19.

The rearrangement uses TRBV5-1 and TRBJ2-3, with 12 bases identical to TRBD2. The CDR3 is made up of 16 amino acids. Looked up from germline, CDR1 is SGHRS and CDR2 is YFSETQ. V was pared by 3 bases and J by 2 bases, with 4 bases of the junction left unmatched. The CDR3 region has the DNA TGCGCCAGCAGCTGGACTAGCGGGACGGCCACAGATACGCAGTATTTT. Amino acid sequence: CASSWTSGTATDTQYF.

In regard to this clone: Other DNA sequences in this sample translate to the same CDR3. CDR3 in DNA: TGTGCCAGCAGCCCGGGGGGGACAACTAATGAAAAACTGTTTTTT. It encodes CASSPGGTTNEKLFF. This chain uses TRBV3-1 (or the pseudogene TRBV3-2) with TRBJ1-4; D is perhaps TRBD1 (5 bases). Germline assignment: CDR1 LGHDT and CDR2 YNNKEL (reference sequence). With 4 bases removed from V and 0 bases from J, the gap between germline ends came to 9 bases. The CDR3 contains 15 residues.

The chain is built from TRBV18 and TRBJ2-3, with TRBD2 matching 10 bases. The CDR3 is 16 amino acids. Germline CDR1 is KGHSH and CDR2 is LQKENI. The V and J ends lost 1 base and 2 bases, in that order; junction bases with no gene match: 3. The CDR3 sequence: CASSPLAGGDTDTQYF. CDR3 nucleotides: TGTGCCAGCTCACCACTAGCGGGGGGTGACACAGATACGCAGTATTTT.

This clone came up many times. The rearrangement uses TRBV29-1 and TRBJ2-1; 7 bases agree with TRBD1. Germline loops: CDR1 SQVTM, CDR2 ANQGSEA. CDR3 length: 15 amino acids. V was clipped by 4 bases and J by 4 bases; unmatched bases: 10. CDR3 coding DNA: TGCAGCGTTGGAGGGGGCGCTGGTTCTTACAATGAGCAGTTCTTC. This codes for CSVGGGAGSYNEQFF.

The V gene is TRBV3-1 (or the pseudogene TRBV3-2), the J gene TRBJ2-3; 7 nucleotides agree with TRBD2. V was pared by 1 base and J by 5 bases, with 3 bases of the junction left unmatched. CDR3 size: 14 residues. Germline V lookup: CDR1 LGHDT, CDR2 YNNKEL (reference sequence). CDR3: CASSQVSGEDTQYF. As DNA, the CDR3 is TGTGCCAGCAGCCAAGTAAGCGGGGAAGATACGCAGTATTTT.

The chain links TRBV24-1 to TRBJ2-5, with 7 bases identical to TRBD2. J gave up 1 base and V 5 bases, and 6 bases lay outside the gene matches. The CDR3 is made up of 15 amino acids. Germline CDR1 KGHDR, CDR2 SFDVKD. The CDR3 sequence is CATSGTRTVQETQYF. The CDR3 DNA reads TGTGCCACCAGTGGGACTAGGACCGTCCAAGAGACCCAGTACTTC.

This clone was seen only once. The chain is built from TRBV27 and TRBJ2-5, with a possible D match to TRBD1 (5 bases). V lost 2 bases, J lost 5 bases, and 9 bases lay in between. The CDR3 consists of 13 residues. Germline CDR1 is MNHEY and CDR2 is SMNVEV (reference sequence). This CDR3 reads CASSLGRVETQYF. Written as DNA, the CDR3 is TGTGCCAGCAGTTTAGGCAGGGTGGAGACCCAGTACTTC.

The gene calls are TRBV19 and TRBJ2-3; D is unclear. The length of the CDR3 is 13 residues. V dropped 1 base and J dropped 7 bases, with 9 bases sitting between them. Germline-derived CDR1 and CDR2 are LNHDA and SQIVND (reference sequence). This chain's CDR3 is CASSIGSANTQYF. The CDR3 coding sequence is TGTGCCAGTAGTATAGGATCAGCGAATACGCAGTATTTT.

This chain joins TRBV24-1 and TRBJ2-3; TRBD2 might be the D (6 bases). Germline loops: CDR1 KGHDR, CDR2 SFDVKD. There are 15 residues in the CDR3. V was pared by 3 bases and J by 2 bases, with 11 bases between. The CDR3 sequence is CATSDAGGNTDTQYF. DNA for the CDR3: TGTGCCACCAGTGATGCCGGGGGTAACACAGATACGCAGTATTTT.

This clone was seen only a few times. V is TRBV7-9 and J is TRBJ1-6; 7 bases match TRBD1. The CDR3 length is 14 residues. The V gene end was trimmed by 5 bases and the J gene end by 11 bases; junction bases not matched to a gene: 9. In germline, CDR1 is SEHNR, CDR2 FQNEAQ (reference sequence). CDR3 sequence: CASSPEQGGTPLHF. The CDR3 DNA reads as TGTGCCAGCAGCCCCGAGCAGGGGGGAACACCCCTCCACTTT.

The V call is TRBV5-4, the J call TRBJ1-2; no clear D gene. The CDR3 is made up of 16 amino acids. V was cut by 0 bases and J by 2 bases, with 14 bases left in between. In germline, CDR1 is SGHNT, CDR2 YYREEE (reference sequence). This CDR3 reads CASSLGTSLSNYGYTF. The CDR3 region has the DNA TGTGCCAGCAGCTTGGGCACTTCCCTTTCCAACTATGGCTACACCTTC.

The V call is TRBV3-1 (or the pseudogene TRBV3-2), the J call TRBJ2-6; TRBD1 matches 9 bases. The CDR3 length is 21 residues. CDR1 is LGHDT, CDR2 YNNKEL, per germline (reference sequence). V was clipped by 4 bases and J by 0 bases; unmatched bases: 16. This chain's CDR3 is CASSPWKGQGFASSGANVLTF. CDR3 bases: TGTGCCAGCAGCCCGTGGAAGGGACAGGGCTTTGCGAGCTCTGGGGCCAACGTCCTGACTTTC.

This chain joins TRBV23-1 and TRBJ2-7; 10 bases align to TRBD1. TRBV23-1 is treated as an ORF (open reading frame) with a function not yet certain. V shed 4 bases, J shed 5 bases, and the junction held 5 bases outside the gene matches. The CDR3 length is 14 residues. CDR3 nucleotides: TGCGCCAGCAGTCTGAGACAGGGGGCTAACGAGCAGTACTTC. Protein sequence: CASSLRQGANEQYF.

The V gene is TRBV6-4, the J gene TRBJ2-3; 9 bases fit TRBD1. Germline values: CDR1 MRHNA, CDR2 SNTAGT. This CDR3 has 13 amino acids. CDR3 coding DNA: TGTCCCCCCGGGACAGGGAGCACAGATACGCAGTATTTT. Its protein product is CPPGTGSTDTQYF.

The chain recombines TRBV28 with TRBJ1-2; D is ambiguous. The CDR3 sequence is 16 residues long. Germline loops: CDR1 MDHEN, CDR2 SYDVKM. V lost 5 bases and J lost 4, with 20 bases in between. The CDR3 region is CASSLLLESTSYGYTF. CDR3 coding DNA: TGTGCCAGCAGTCTGCTTTTAGAGAGTACCTCCTATGGCTACACCTTC.

The chain combines TRBV5-4 with TRBJ1-2; 7 nucleotides align to TRBD1. V was pared by 5 bases and J by 2 bases, with 6 bases of the junction left unmatched. In germline, CDR1 is SGHNT, CDR2 YYREEE (reference sequence). There are 14 residues in the CDR3. The CDR3 DNA sequence: TGTGCCAGCAGATTTCCGGGACAGAACTATGGCTACACCTTC. This sequence encodes CASRFPGQNYGYTF.

The DNA for the CDR3 is TGTGCCAGCAGGTCCGGGTTTAAAGAGACCCAGTACTTC. Translating it yields CASRSGFKETQYF. J is TRBJ2-5 and V is TRBV7-9; no clear D. The V end lost 6 bases, the J end lost 3 bases, and 11 bases lay between the germline ends. Germline V gene data show CDR1 as SEHNR and CDR2 as FQNEAQ (reference sequence). The CDR3 spans 13 residues.

The rearrangement joins TRBV9 to TRBJ2-4; 9 bases fit TRBD1. This CDR3 comprises 16 residues. CDR1 and CDR2 (germline): SGDLS, YYNGEE. Losses at the gene ends were 2 bases for V and 1 base for J; bases not matched to a gene: 4. The CDR3 DNA reads TGTGCCAGCAGCGTGGGGACAGGGCGGGCCAAAAACATTCAGTACTTC. Translated, it gives CASSVGTGRAKNIQYF.

In this sample, this clone turned up a few times. V and J are TRBV2 and TRBJ2-2, with TRBD2 matching over 9 bases. From germline, CDR1 is SNHLY and CDR2 FYNNEI. The CDR3 has 14 amino acids. The ends lost 5 bases at V and 5 bases at J; junction bases unmatched: 3. CDR3 residues: CASSSGGPTGELFF. The CDR3, as DNA: TGTGCCAGCAGTAGCGGGGGGCCTACCGGGGAGCTGTTTTTT.

V is TRBV6-1 and J is TRBJ1-5, with TRBD1 matching 8 bases. The germline V gene has CDR1 MNHNS and CDR2 SASEGT. After removal of 3 bases from V and 2 bases from J, the junction contained 6 bases not matched to a gene. The CDR3 runs to 16 residues. CDR3 amino acids: CASSDPGGAGNQPQHF. CDR3 DNA: TGTGCCAGCAGTGACCCAGGGGGCGCCGGCAATCAGCCCCAGCATTTT.